This TCR beta chain was captured by sequencing in a study of tissue T cells after allogeneic stem cell transplantation. Study-level information: Several lines of graft-versus-host disease therapy were given to all patients, all with gastrointestinal involvement.

Germline lookup yields CDR1 MDHEN and CDR2 SYDVKM. CDR3 length: 14 amino acids. Trimming removed 5 bases from V and 5 bases from J; junction bases left unmatched: 5. TCRdb keeps only in-frame clones here, not all; method: immunoSEQ multiplex PCR. The sample lists 25,000 or so clones, more than 80% seen once, with roughly 2% in the top ten. The receptor was isolated from an older male donor who later had graft-versus-host disease after an allogeneic stem cell transplant. V is TRBV28 and J is TRBJ2-7; 11 nucleotides match TRBD2. This specimen was blood, taken before transplantation. The CDR3 here is CASSQLAGAHEQYF. The CDR3 region has the DNA TGTGCCAGCAGTCAACTAGCGGGAGCCCACGAGCAGTACTTC.